The next 13 T cell receptor beta chains were all read from a single sample in a study of T cells in localized non-small cell lung cancer. Generated by immunoSEQ multiplex PCR, the TCRdb table keeps only in-frame clones and is missing some. The table records 75,000 to 95,000 clones, about 91% of them present only once. Source: peripheral blood, taken before any cancer treatment. These receptors originate from a man between 40 and 69 years old with stage I squamous cell lung carcinoma.

This clone was found a few times. V is TRBV29-1 and J is TRBJ2-2; the D gene is possibly TRBD2 (5 bases). V lost 3 bases and J 3 bases, leaving 8 bases between the germline ends. The CDR3 has 13 amino acids. CDR1 and CDR2 (germline): SQVTM, ANQGSEA. This CDR3 is CSVDLAYTGELFF. The CDR3, as DNA: TGCAGCGTTGACCTAGCTTACACCGGGGAGCTGTTTTTT.

Details on this clone: Mismatch with germline at one junction end may stem from a read error. The chain's CDR3 is CASRQGWTDPYSNQPQHF. The CDR3 nucleotides are TGTGCCAGCAGACAAGGATGGACGGACCCTTATAGCAATCAGCCCCAGCATTTT. The chain is built from TRBV14 and TRBJ1-5; no reliable D call. CDR1 is SGHDN, CDR2 FVKESK, per germline. The CDR3 sequence is 18 residues long.

The V call is TRBV5-8, the J call TRBJ1-2; D not certain. Germline assignment: CDR1 SGHTS and CDR2 YDEGEE. V shed 0 bases and J shed 3 bases, with 6 bases lying between them. The CDR3 is 13 amino acids. CDR3: CASSLGIYYGYTF. In DNA, the CDR3 is TGTGCCAGCAGCTTGGGGATCTACTATGGCTACACCTTC.

The gene calls are TRBV11-2 and TRBJ1-1, with 9 bases aligning to TRBD1. This CDR3 spans 14 amino acids. Germline-derived CDR1 and CDR2 are SGHAT and FQNNGV. Trimming cost V 8 bases and J 3 bases; bases outside gene matches: 7. CDR3 nucleotide sequence: TGTGCCAGCCAGACGGGACAGGGCTACACTGAAGCTTTCTTT. This sequence encodes CASQTGQGYTEAFF.

About this clone: The same CDR3 is also encoded by other DNA sequences in this sample. This sequence joins TRBV7-2 and TRBJ2-5, with D uncertain. This CDR3 spans 12 amino acids. CDR1 and CDR2 (germline): SGHTA, FQGNSA. V was clipped by 1 base and J by 5 bases, with 5 bases between them. CDR3 region: CASSLDRETQYF. CDR3 DNA: TGTGCCAGCAGCTTAGACCGGGAGACCCAGTACTTC.

The chain carries TRBV2 and TRBJ1-2, with 8 positions matching TRBD1. This CDR3 spans 11 amino acids. V was pared by 8 bases and J by 8 bases, with 4 bases of the junction left unmatched. Germline V lookup: CDR1 SNHLY, CDR2 FYNNEI. The CDR3 DNA is TGTGCCAGCGGACAGGGTAAGGGCTACACCTTC. Protein product: CASGQGKGYTF. The variable domain in full, with the rest retrieved from reference TRBV2 and TRBJ1-2, is EPEVTQTPSHQVTQMGQEVILRCVPISNHLYFYWYRQILGQKVEFLVSFYNNEISEKSEIFDDQFSVERPDGSNFTLKIRSTKLEDSAMYFCASGQGKGYTFGSGTRLTVV.

This clone came up once. The same CDR3 arises from other DNA sequences in this sample as well. This chain connects TRBV18 to TRBJ1-1; a weak D match, TRBD1 (6 bases). The CDR3 consists of 13 residues. The V gene lost 4 bases and the J gene lost 1 base, with 7 bases spanning the gap. Germline lookup yields CDR1 KGHSH and CDR2 LQKENI. In DNA, the CDR3 is TGTGCCAGCTCACAGGGGGAGAACACTGAAGCTTTCTTT. It specifies CASSQGENTEAFF.

In its sample, this clone was seen a few times. V usage is TRBV7-3 and J usage is TRBJ1-2; TRBD1 agrees at 7 bases. The V and J ends lost 5 bases and 4 bases, in that order; junction bases with no gene match: 7. This CDR3 is 14 amino acids long. CDR1 SGHTA and CDR2 FQGTGA come from the germline V gene. The CDR3 DNA reads TGTGCCAGCAGCCCCCGGGACAGAGGCTATGGCTACACCTTC. Its translation is CASSPRDRGYGYTF.

This clone has just one count. The chain links TRBV7-2 to TRBJ1-2, with D unresolved. Trimming took off 7 bases at V and 0 bases at J, with 12 bases between the two ends. This CDR3 has 14 residues. CDR1 and CDR2 from the germline V gene are SGHTA and FQGNSA. CDR3 sequence: CASTPLISNYGYTF. CDR3 DNA: TGTGCCAGCACTCCTCTTATTTCTAACTATGGCTACACCTTC.

The V gene is TRBV7-9, the J gene TRBJ1-2, with a weak D call TRBD1 (6 bases). Germline V gene data show CDR1 as SEHNR and CDR2 as FQNEAQ (reference sequence). The germline V and J ends were trimmed by 1 base and 3 bases, with 12 bases remaining between them. This CDR3 region has 15 residues. Here the CDR3 DNA reads TGTGCCAGCAGCTTAGGCAGGGGAAGGGACTATGGCTACACCTTC. As protein: CASSLGRGRDYGYTF.

The V call is TRBV7-3, the J call TRBJ1-1; D is ambiguous. CDR1 and CDR2 (germline): SGHTA, FQGTGA. Trimming cost V 5 bases and J 3 bases, with 10 bases left between them. CDR3 size: 13 residues. CDR3 residues: CASSLPPYTEAFF. The CDR3 DNA sequence: TGTGCCAGCAGCCTCCCACCCTACACTGAAGCTTTCTTT.

V and J are TRBV28 and TRBJ2-2; D is undetermined. The germline gives CDR1 MDHEN, CDR2 SYDVKM. This CDR3 has 15 amino acids. V lost 7 bases, J lost 3 bases, and 15 bases lay in between. Written as DNA, the CDR3 is TGTGCCAGCACCCAGTGGGTTGGGTACACCGGGGAGCTGTTTTTT. It codes for CASTQWVGYTGELFF.

The DNA for the CDR3 is TGTGCCAGCAGTTTATTCGGGCAGGGGGCCGTTCAGCCCCAGCATTTT. Its translation: CASSLFGQGAVQPQHF. V is TRBV28 and J is TRBJ1-5, with TRBD1 identical over 8 bases. V lost 1 base to trimming and J lost 6 bases; unmatched junction nucleotides: 8. The CDR3 runs 16 residues. Germline CDR1 reads MDHEN; CDR2 reads SYDVKM.